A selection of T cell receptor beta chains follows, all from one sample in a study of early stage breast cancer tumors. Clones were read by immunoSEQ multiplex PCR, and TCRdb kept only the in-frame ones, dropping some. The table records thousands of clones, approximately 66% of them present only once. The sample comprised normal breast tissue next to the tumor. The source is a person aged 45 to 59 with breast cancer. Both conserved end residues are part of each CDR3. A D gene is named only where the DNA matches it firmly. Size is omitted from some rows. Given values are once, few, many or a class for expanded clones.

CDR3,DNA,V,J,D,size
CASSPIQSSYNEQFF,TGTGCCAGCAGTCCGATCCAGAGCTCCTACAATGAGCAGTTCTTC,TRBV7-2,TRBJ2-1,NA,NA
CASSEGPTSRTF,TGTGCCAGCAGTGAGGGACCGACTAGCCGCACCTTC,TRBV6-1,TRBJ1-2,NA,NA
CASRETVATNEKLFF,TGCGCCAGCAGGGAGACGGTTGCAACTAATGAAAAACTGTTTTTT,TRBV5-1,TRBJ1-4,NA,medium-sized
CASSPAGTTIHEQFF,TGTGCCAGCAGCCCGGCCGGGACTACAATACATGAGCAGTTCTTC,TRBV7-3,TRBJ2-1,TRBD2,few
CASSVGGGNEQFF,TGTGCCAGCAGCGTAGGTGGAGGGAATGAGCAGTTCTTC,TRBV9,TRBJ2-1,NA,NA
CASSPALAGNTIYF,TGTGCCAGTAGTCCCGCCTTAGCTGGAAACACCATATATTTT,TRBV19,TRBJ1-3,NA,NA
CASSYPPAYEQYF,TGTGCCAGCAGTTACCCCCCTGCTTACGAGCAGTACTTC,TRBV6-5,TRBJ2-7,NA,NA
CASSYFSGRAYEQYF,TGTGCCAGCAGTTATTTTAGCGGGAGGGCCTACGAGCAGTACTTC,TRBV6-6,TRBJ2-7,TRBD2,NA
CASSIGVASTDTQYF,TGTGCCAGTAGTATTGGAGTTGCTAGCACAGATACGCAGTATTTT,TRBV19,TRBJ2-3,NA,NA
CASTRATSGSTDTQYF,TGTGCCAGCACTCGTGCGACTAGCGGGAGCACAGATACGCAGTATTTT,TRBV2,TRBJ2-3,TRBD2,NA
CASSIGPAGGNGYTF,TGTGCCAGTAGTATCGGGCCGGCGGGGGGAAATGGCTACACCTTC,TRBV19,TRBJ1-2,NA,few
CAIGEEGDEQYF,TGTGCCATCGGGGAGGAGGGGGACGAGCAGTACTTC,TRBV10-3,TRBJ2-7,NA,NA
CASRQAGYGTTEAFF,TGTGCCAGTAGACAAGCAGGTTATGGGACTACTGAAGCTTTCTTT,TRBV19,TRBJ1-1,NA,NA
CSAKGETQYF,TGCAGTGCTAAAGGGGAGACCCAGTACTTC,TRBV20-1,TRBJ2-5,NA,NA
CASSWDREAQYF,TGTGCCAGCAGCTGGGACAGGGAAGCGCAGTATTTT,TRBV5-4,TRBJ2-3,TRBD1,NA
CATTPTGRYEQYF,TGTGCCACTACTCCCACGGGTCGTTACGAGCAGTACTTC,TRBV6-5,TRBJ2-7,NA,few
CASSFDRQETQYF,TGTGCCAGCAGCTTCGACAGGCAAGAGACCCAGTACTTC,TRBV7-8,TRBJ2-5,NA,NA
CASSPVGGTDTQYF,TGTGCCAGCAGCCCCGTGGGAGGAACGGATACGCAGTATTTT,TRBV7-3,TRBJ2-3,NA,NA
CAIRPTSGRNYEQYF,TGTGCCATCAGACCCACTAGCGGGAGAAACTACGAGCAGTACTTC,TRBV10-3,TRBJ2-7,TRBD2,few
CASSEAVDSTYEQYF,TGTGCCAGCAGTGAAGCTGTCGACAGTACCTACGAGCAGTACTTC,TRBV6-1,TRBJ2-7,NA,NA
CASSFGQPFSGNTIYF,TGTGCCAGCAGTTTTGGACAGCCGTTCTCTGGAAACACCATATATTTT,TRBV2,TRBJ1-3,NA,NA
CASSATGVNYGYTF,TGTGCCAGCAGCGCAACAGGGGTCAACTATGGCTACACCTTC,TRBV2,TRBJ1-2,TRBD1,medium-sized
CASSLAAARIEAFF,TGTGCCAGCAGCTTGGCCGCGGCTAGGATTGAAGCTTTCTTT,TRBV5-5,TRBJ1-1,NA,NA
CAWSLVGTEAFF,TGTGCCTGGAGTTTGGTGGGCACTGAAGCTTTCTTT,TRBV30,TRBJ1-1,NA,NA
CASSQGVGTGGQMPSGANVLTF,TGCGCCAGCAGCCAAGGGGTCGGGACAGGGGGGCAGATGCCCTCTGGGGCCAACGTCCTGACTTTC,TRBV4-3,TRBJ2-6,TRBD1,few
CASSVGRAVGNEQFF,TGTGCCAGCAGCGTAGGGAGGGCTGTGGGCAATGAGCAGTTCTTC,TRBV9,TRBJ2-1,NA,once
CASRGQGNTGELFF,TGTGCCAGCCGAGGACAGGGAAACACCGGGGAGCTGTTTTTT,TRBV28,TRBJ2-2,TRBD1,NA
CASSLAGTGPNTGELFF,TGTGCCAGCAGCTTGGCGGGGACAGGCCCGAACACCGGGGAGCTGTTTTTT,TRBV5-4,TRBJ2-2,TRBD1,NA
CASTERSSYEQYF,TGTGCCAGCACAGAGCGGTCCTCCTACGAGCAGTACTTC,TRBV13,TRBJ2-7,NA,once
CASSLDVRSNEKLFF,TGCGCCAGCAGCTTGGACGTCAGGAGTAATGAAAAACTGTTTTTT,TRBV5-1,TRBJ1-4,NA,few
CASSVKYEQYF,TGTGCCAGCAGTGTTAAGTACGAGCAGTACTTC,TRBV2,TRBJ2-7,NA,few
CASSFRTPGANVLTF,TGTGCCAGCAGCTTCCGGACACCTGGGGCCAACGTCCTGACTTTC,TRBV7-2,TRBJ2-6,NA,large
CASGTRYEQYF,TGTGCCAGTGGGACACGCTACGAGCAGTACTTC,TRBV19,TRBJ2-7,NA,NA
CASSLNVAGPYNEQFF,TGTGCCAGCAGTTTAAATGTAGCGGGACCGTACAATGAGCAGTTCTTC,TRBV27,TRBJ2-1,TRBD2,NA
CASSYTAGLSYEQYF,TGTGCCAGCAGTTACACCGCGGGGCTCTCCTACGAGCAGTACTTC,TRBV6-5,TRBJ2-7,NA,NA
CASSPRTGTYEQYF,TGTGCCAGCAGCCCCAGGACTGGAACCTACGAGCAGTACTTC,TRBV5-4,TRBJ2-7,NA,NA
CASSQEGAWGGVISGNTIYF,TGCGCCAGCAGCCAAGAAGGAGCTTGGGGAGGGGTCATCTCTGGAAACACCATATATTTT,TRBV4-1,TRBJ1-3,NA,NA
CSVELHGGGYGYTF,TGCAGCGTTGAACTTCACGGGGGTGGTTATGGCTACACCTTC,TRBV29-1,TRBJ1-2,NA,NA
CASRPTVVTNEKLFF,TGCGCCAGCAGACCGACGGTGGTGACTAATGAAAAACTGTTTTTT,TRBV5-1,TRBJ1-4,NA,few
CASSLGGGNSNQPQHF,TGTGCCAGCAGCTTAGGAGGGGGCAACAGCAATCAGCCCCAGCATTTT,TRBV11-2,TRBJ1-5,TRBD1,NA
CASSLDRYEQYF,TGTGCCAGCAGCTTGGACAGGTACGAGCAGTACTTC,TRBV5-4,TRBJ2-7,NA,NA
CASSYGGTGSYEQYF,TGTGCCAGCAGTTACGGAGGGACAGGTTCATACGAGCAGTACTTC,TRBV6-5,TRBJ2-7,TRBD1,NA
CASSKVGGRECAGYGYTF,TGTGCCAGCAGCAAAGTAGGGGGCAGGGAGTGTGCGGGCTATGGCTACACCTTC,TRBV21-1,TRBJ1-2,NA,NA
CASSFGQMNTEAFF,TGTGCCAGCAGCTTTGGCCAGATGAACACTGAAGCTTTCTTT,TRBV7-8,TRBJ1-1,NA,few
CASSTRLAGGSDTQYF,TGTGCCAGTAGTACGAGACTAGCGGGAGGGTCGGATACGCAGTATTTT,TRBV19,TRBJ2-3,TRBD2,few
CASSEGWTSGREGETQYF,TGTGCCAGCAGTGAAGGTTGGACTAGCGGGAGGGAAGGAGAGACCCAGTACTTC,TRBV2,TRBJ2-5,TRBD2,once
CASSLEASGQETQYF,TGTGCCAGCAGCTTAGAGGCTAGCGGTCAAGAGACCCAGTACTTC,TRBV11-2,TRBJ2-5,TRBD2,once
CASSLDREGDTQYF,TGTGCCAGCAGCTTGGACAGGGAGGGAGATACGCAGTATTTT,TRBV7-9,TRBJ2-3,NA,NA
CASSFSGDTSGNTIYF,TGTGCCAGCAGCTTTTCAGGGGACACCTCTGGAAACACCATATATTTT,TRBV7-8,TRBJ1-3,NA,NA
CASSFVGGSSHEQYF,TGTGCCAGCAGCTTTGTTGGGGGCTCTTCTCACGAGCAGTACTTC,TRBV5-3,TRBJ2-7,NA,NA
CASRAPAVDTQYF,TGTGCCAGTAGGGCCCCCGCCGTAGATACGCAGTATTTT,TRBV19,TRBJ2-3,NA,NA
CASSTPGLAQQTQYF,TGTGCCAGCAGTACCCCGGGACTAGCACAACAGACCCAGTACTTC,TRBV5-4,TRBJ2-5,TRBD2,NA
CASSRSRDTEAFF,TGTGCCAGCAGCAGAAGCAGGGACACTGAAGCTTTCTTT,TRBV7-3,TRBJ1-1,NA,NA
CSATQGGHYTF,TGCAGTGCTACTCAGGGGGGCCACTACACCTTC,TRBV20-1,TRBJ1-2,TRBD1,NA
CASSPRGKGIDYGYTF,TGTGCTAGCAGCCCAAGGGGGAAGGGGATCGACTATGGCTACACCTTC,TRBV7-7,TRBJ1-2,NA,NA
CASSNPDRYNEQFF,TGTGCCAGCAGCAATCCTGACAGATACAATGAGCAGTTCTTC,TRBV5-4,TRBJ2-1,NA,few
CASSQPGQGATQYF,TGCGCCAGCAGCCAACCGGGACAGGGTGCGACCCAGTACTTC,TRBV4-1,TRBJ2-5,TRBD1,NA
CASSLDRGPFNEQFF,TGTGCCAGCAGCCTCGACAGGGGACCCTTCAATGAGCAGTTCTTC,TRBV7-2,TRBJ2-1,TRBD1,NA
CAWSKGQGHIQYF,TGTGCCTGGAGTAAAGGACAGGGCCACATTCAGTACTTC,TRBV30,TRBJ2-4,TRBD1,NA